The table lists the clone carrying this T cell receptor beta chain with a few counts. The antigen remains undetermined. This record belongs to a study of T cells after yellow fever vaccination. Regarding the study as a whole: Booster sampling recovered most clones from primary vaccination (roughly 97% CD4, just over 85% CD8).

Germline-derived CDR1 and CDR2 are LGHNT and FRNRAP. The CDR3 sequence is 16 residues long. The V gene lost 0 bases and the J gene lost 6 bases, with 15 bases spanning the gap. TCRdb called the 5' RACE reads again in MiXCR, with one record for every CDR3 protein. The sample lists a few hundred thousand distinct CDR3 sequences, around a tenth seen once, with 18% in the top ten. The source is a man aged 18 to 35 who received the YFV17D yellow fever vaccine. Sequencing used PBMCs, obtained on the day of the first yellow fever vaccination. V is TRBV12-5 and J is TRBJ2-1; D gene ambiguous. The CDR3 is CASGLVQVTLINEQFF. The CDR3 nucleotides are TGTGCTAGTGGTTTGGTACAAGTGACTCTAATCAATGAGCAGTTCTTC.